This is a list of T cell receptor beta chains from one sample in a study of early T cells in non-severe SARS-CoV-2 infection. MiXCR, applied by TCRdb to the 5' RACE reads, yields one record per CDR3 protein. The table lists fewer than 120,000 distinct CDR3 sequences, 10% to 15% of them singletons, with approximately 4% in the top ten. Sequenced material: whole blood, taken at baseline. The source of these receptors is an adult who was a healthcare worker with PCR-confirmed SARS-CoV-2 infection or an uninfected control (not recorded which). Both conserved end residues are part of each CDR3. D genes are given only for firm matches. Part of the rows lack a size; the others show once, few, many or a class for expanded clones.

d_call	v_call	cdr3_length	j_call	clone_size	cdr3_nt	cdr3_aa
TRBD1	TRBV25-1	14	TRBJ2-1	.	TGTGCCAGCAGTGAGCGACAGGGGTACAATGAGCAGTTCTTC	CASSERQGYNEQFF
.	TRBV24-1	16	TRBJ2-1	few	TGTGCCACCAGTGACAGGACTGCACGCCGGGGCAATGAGCAGTTCTTC	CATSDRTARRGNEQFF
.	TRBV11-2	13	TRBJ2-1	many	TGTGCCAGCAGCTTTATGCAGAGGACCGGGCAGTTCTTC	CASSFMQRTGQFF
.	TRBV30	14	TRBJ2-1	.	TGTGCCTCCAGACGGGCTAGCGTCTACAATGAGCAGTTCTTC	CASRRASVYNEQFF
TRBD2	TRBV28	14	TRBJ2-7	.	TGTGCCAGCAGTTTACTAGCGGGGTCCTACGAGCAGTACTTC	CASSLLAGSYEQYF
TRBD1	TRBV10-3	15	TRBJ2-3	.	TGTGCCATCAGTGCCGGGACAGGTTGGGCAGATACGCAGTATTTT	CAISAGTGWADTQYF
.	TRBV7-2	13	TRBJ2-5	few	TGTGCCAGCAGCTTATTCACGGAAGAGACCCAGTACTTC	CASSLFTEETQYF
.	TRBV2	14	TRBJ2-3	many	TGTGCCAGCAGAAGTCCGGGAGAAATAGATACGCAGTATTTT	CASRSPGEIDTQYF
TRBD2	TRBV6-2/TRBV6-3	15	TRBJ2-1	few	TGTGCCAGCAGGCTCCGGACTAGCGGGAGGTATGAGCAGTTCTTC	CASRLRTSGRYEQFF
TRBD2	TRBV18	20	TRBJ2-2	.	TGTGCCAGCTCACCAAACAATCTGGGACCGGGACTAGCGAACACCGGGGAGCTGTTTTTT	CASSPNNLGPGLANTGELFF
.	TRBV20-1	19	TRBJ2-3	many	TGCAGTGCACATCGTCCGCCCGGTTCAGGGCCCGCCAGCACAGATACGCAGTATTTT	CSAHRPPGSGPASTDTQYF
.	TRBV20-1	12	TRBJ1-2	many	TGCAGTGCTAGCCCCTCCGAGTATGGCTACACCTTC	CSASPSEYGYTF
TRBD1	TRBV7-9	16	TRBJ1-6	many	TGTGCCAGCAGTTCCCTCCGAGGGACAGGGAATTCACCCCTCCACTTT	CASSSLRGTGNSPLHF
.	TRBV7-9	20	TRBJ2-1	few	TGTGCCAGCAGCCCGGCGGGGACCCGCATCAGGGGCAGCTCCTACAATGAGCAGTTCTTC	CASSPAGTRIRGSSYNEQFF
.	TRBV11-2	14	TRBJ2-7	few	TGTGCCAGCAGCAACGGACGATTATCCTACGAGCAGTACTTC	CASSNGRLSYEQYF
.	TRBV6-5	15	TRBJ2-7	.	TGTGCCAGCAGCCACGACAGGGGACTAACCTACGAGCAGTACTTC	CASSHDRGLTYEQYF
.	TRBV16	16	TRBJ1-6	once	TGTGCCAGCAGCCCTACCTCGGGCCCATTAAATTCACCCCTCCACTTT	CASSPTSGPLNSPLHF
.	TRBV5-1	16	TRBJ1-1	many	TGCGCCAGCAGCTTGGACCTGGGACGGATGAACACTGAAGCTTTCTTT	CASSLDLGRMNTEAFF
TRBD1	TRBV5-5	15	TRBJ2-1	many	TGTGCCAGCAGCCCGGACAGGGGGCTTTACAATGAGCAGTTCTTC	CASSPDRGLYNEQFF
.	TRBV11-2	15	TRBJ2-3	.	TGTGCCAGCAGCTTTAGGGCCGGGCCCACAGATACGCAGTATTTT	CASSFRAGPTDTQYF
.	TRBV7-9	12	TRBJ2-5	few	TGTGCCAGCAGCTTAGAGGTAGAGACCCAGTACTTC	CASSLEVETQYF
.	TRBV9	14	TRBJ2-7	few	TGTGCCAGCAGCGCCCTTGAAGGGGACTACGAGCAGTACTTC	CASSALEGDYEQYF
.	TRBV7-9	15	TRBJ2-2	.	TGTGCCAGCAGCCTGACCGGGGATTGGACCGGGGAGCTGTTTTTT	CASSLTGDWTGELFF
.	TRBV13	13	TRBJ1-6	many	TGTGCCAGCAGCTCCAGGGGTCATTCACCCCTCCACTTT	CASSSRGHSPLHF
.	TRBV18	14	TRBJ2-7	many	TGTGCCAGCTCACCCCAAGGACGCCCCTACGAGCAGTACTTC	CASSPQGRPYEQYF
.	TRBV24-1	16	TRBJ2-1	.	TGTGCCACCAGTGACCCGGCAGGGAGATACCGCAATGAGCAGTTCTTC	CATSDPAGRYRNEQFF
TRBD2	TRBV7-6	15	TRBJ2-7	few	TGTGCCAGCAGCTTACGGACTAGCGGACCCTACGAGCAGTACTTC	CASSLRTSGPYEQYF
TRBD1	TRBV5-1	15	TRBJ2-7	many	TGCGCCAGCAGCACTTTACCGGGACAGCGCTACGAGCAGTACTTC	CASSTLPGQRYEQYF
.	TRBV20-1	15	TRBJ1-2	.	TGCAGTGCTAGAGAACGCATTAACACTTTTTTGGGTTACACCTTC	CSARERINTFLGYTF
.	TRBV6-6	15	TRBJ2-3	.	TGTGCCAGCAGTTACTCGACAGGTAGCACAGATACGCAGTATTTT	CASSYSTGSTDTQYF
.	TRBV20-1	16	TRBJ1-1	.	TGCAGTGCTCTCCGCCCCCACCAGGGGTCGACCACTGAAGCTTTCTTT	CSALRPHQGSTTEAFF
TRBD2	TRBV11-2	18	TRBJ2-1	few	TGTGCCAGCAGCTTACAGCGGGAGGCTCGGAGCTCCTACAATGAGCAGTTCTTC	CASSLQREARSSYNEQFF
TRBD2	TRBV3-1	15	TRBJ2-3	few	TGTGCCAGCAGCCAAGGACTAGCGGGGACAGATACGCAGTATTTT	CASSQGLAGTDTQYF
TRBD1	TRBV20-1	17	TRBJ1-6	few	TGCAGTGCTAGAGACGCCCGGGACAGCTATTATAATTCACCCCTCCACTTT	CSARDARDSYYNSPLHF
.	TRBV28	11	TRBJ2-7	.	TGTGCCAGCAGTTCCTCCAGGGAGCAGTACTTC	CASSSSREQYF
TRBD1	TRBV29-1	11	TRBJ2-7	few	TGCAGCGTTGGACAGGGGGCCGAGCAGTACTTC	CSVGQGAEQYF
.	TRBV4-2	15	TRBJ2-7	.	TGTGCCAGCAGCCAAGATGGAGGACTCTCCTACGAGCAGTACTTC	CASSQDGGLSYEQYF
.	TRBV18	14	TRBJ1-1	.	TGTGCCAGCTCACTCAATTCAGGGGTCACTGAAGCTTTCTTT	CASSLNSGVTEAFF